The present entry profiles one TCR beta chain with its context. Its antigen remains unknown. Deletions cut 3 bases from V and 1 base from J, with 9 bases between. The CDR3 spans 13 residues. Germline V gene sequence: CDR1 SQVTM, CDR2 ANQGSEA. The TCR beta CDR3 regions underwent amplification using RNA transcripts as the source. The HTBI primer set served for first-round RT-PCR of the TCR CDR3. Via MiXCR, TCRdb re-called the multiplex PCR reads, giving one row per CDR3 protein. This sample has hundreds of thousands of distinct CDR3 sequences, with 16% found just once. The data stem from a study of T cells in Graves' hyperthyroidism and ophthalmopathy. Findings and limits, study-wide: Before onset, by a median of approximately 5.9 months, the model predicted ophthalmopathy.

Clinical symptoms, serum thyroxine and TRAb, thyroid ultrasound and orbital computed tomography together formed the diagnostic basis. Sequencing was done on a sample of blood. This clonotype originated in a woman aged 18-30 years with Graves' hyperthyroidism. This chain links TRBV29-1 with TRBJ1-1; the D is unclear. CDR3 in amino acids: CSVEEAANTEAFF. The CDR3 DNA reads TGCAGCGTTGAGGAGGCAGCGAACACTGAAGCTTTCTTT.